The clone carrying this T cell receptor (beta chain) appeared once. Its antigen is unidentified. The CDR3 has 16 amino acids. The germline CDR1 and CDR2 sequences are ENHRY and SYGVKD. The V gene end was trimmed by 6 bases and the J gene end by 1 base; junction bases not matched to a gene: 8. The entry originates in a study of cytomegalovirus exposure and HLA in healthy donors. Broader study findings: A later analysis associated 16,951 TCR beta sequences with HLA alleles at a 0.05 false discovery rate.

The primer mix had 60 Vbeta and 13 Jbeta primers. In the source study's methods: Later reanalysis found around 74 million unique TCR beta chains, roughly 10 million of them shared. The assay was immunoSEQ multiplex PCR, and TCRdb's table has in-frame clones only and misses some. V and J calls and clone size are given by that table; D and trimming were obtained from the DNA. The data contain 170,000 or so clones, 80% to 85% of them seen just once; the ten biggest clones take up roughly 2%. The specimen was PBMCs. This chain links TRBV10-3 with TRBJ2-3; the match to TRBD1 covers 9 bases. The sequence was collected from a woman aged 25 to 39 in good health and CMV-seronegative. For the CDR3, the DNA is TGTGCCATCAGAGAATCCACAGGGGGCCGCACAGATACGCAGTATTTT. Translating it yields CAIRESTGGRTDTQYF.